This TCR beta chain was profiled in a study of blood T cell repertoires in COVID-19. Across the whole study: The cDNA or gDNA used as material had been derived from T cells, B-cell-depleted T cells, or PBMCs.

Germline CDR1 SGHAT, CDR2 FQNNGV. The CDR3 sequence is 14 residues long. The J segment lost 3 bases and the V segment lost 5 bases, leaving 5 bases of the junction unmatched. Original methodology: Quantification of nucleated cells was approximated via reference gene primer amplification. Measured with immunoSEQ multiplex PCR; TCRdb has only the in-frame clones, and not every one. That table gives V, J and clone size, and the DNA gave D and trimming. Found here are over 45,000 clones, approximately 89% of them singletons; the top ten hold approximately 45%. Input material: peripheral blood. The chain links TRBV11-2 to TRBJ1-1; 8 bases are shared with TRBD1. This TCR came from a woman aged 55-70 years with COVID-19, enrolled during active disease. DNA for the CDR3: TGTGCCAGCAGCCACGGACAGGGCGACACTGAAGCTTTCTTT. Residues: CASSHGQGDTEAFF.